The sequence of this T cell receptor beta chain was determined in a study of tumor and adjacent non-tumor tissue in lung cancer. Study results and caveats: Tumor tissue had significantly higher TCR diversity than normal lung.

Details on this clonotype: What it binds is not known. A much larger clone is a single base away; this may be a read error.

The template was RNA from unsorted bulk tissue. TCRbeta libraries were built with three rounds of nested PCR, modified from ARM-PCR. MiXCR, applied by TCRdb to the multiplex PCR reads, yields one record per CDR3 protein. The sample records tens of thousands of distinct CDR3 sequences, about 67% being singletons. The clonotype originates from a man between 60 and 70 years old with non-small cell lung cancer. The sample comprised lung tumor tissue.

The CDR3 bases are TGTACCAGCAGACGGAATAATGAAAAACTGTTTTTT. It encodes CTSRRNNEKLFF. This chain uses TRBV12-3 or TRBV12-4 with TRBJ1-4; D is undetermined. The CDR3 extends over 12 amino acids.